The present entry profiles one T cell receptor (beta chain) with its context. It lacks a known antigen. Base qualities were left out, and no much larger clone turns up one base away. The time point label of this sample denotes: baseline before oral tofacitinib. Peripheral blood and lesional scalp punch biopsies were obtained from patients with alopecia areata. PBMCs were separated by density centrifugation and stained for CD3, CD4 and CD8, after which CD4+ and CD8+ T cells were sorted on a FACSAria. This record comes from a study of CD8+ T cells in alopecia areata listed by TCRdb under 2018. A note on the overall study: Treated patients were enrolled in an open-label pilot trial of oral tofacitinib, 5 to 10 mg twice daily, for moderate-to-severe alopecia areata. Tofacitinib was given for 6 to 18 months, followed by 6 months of follow-up off drug to assess delayed response and recurrence. High-throughput TCRbeta sequencing was used to examine T cell clonal expansion in alopecia areata in both the C3H/HeJ mouse model and human patients. On the human side, TCRbeta sequencing was run on scalp tissue and on sorted CD4+ and CD8+ peripheral blood T cells from healthy controls and from alopecia areata patients with either patchy or totalis/universalis disease. Patients on tofacitinib were biopsied at baseline and after 4 and 24 weeks of treatment, and several of the patients also had a later scalp biopsy. Clonality in the scalp was compared among normal scalp (n=4), patchy alopecia areata scalp (n=8), and alopecia totalis/universalis scalp (n=8). RNA was obtained with the PAXgene miRNA kit for fixed scalp, the miRNeasy kit for PBMCs, and the RNeasy kit for mouse skin. Amplification of TCRbeta CDR3 regions was done by immunoSEQ multiplex PCR using 35 Vbeta forward primers and 13 Jbeta reverse primers.

The receptor library was made with the immunoSEQ multiplex PCR assay. To provide template for TCR sequencing, every sample had RNA extracted and reverse transcribed into cDNA. First-strand cDNA was synthesized with SuperScript III using a 2:1 mix of oligo-dT and random hexamers. A synthetic immune receptor repertoire was used to measure amplification bias, and any remaining bias was corrected computationally. The paper's data handling went like this. Raw reads were preprocessed to remove errors, and CDR3 was defined according to IMGT conventions as the region from the conserved cysteine to phenylalanine. Clonality was calculated as 1 minus Shannon entropy normalized by log2 of the number of productive unique TCRs. Scalp TCRbeta sequences were cross-referenced with sorted blood CD4 and CD8 repertoires so that the CD4 or CD8 identity of scalp clones could be inferred. TCRdb carries this immuneACCESS record with in-frame sequences only. Its versions omit some clonotypes, under half of them owing to an unresolved V gene in the studies checked, with the rest unexplained. The D gene and trimming were derived from the DNA, and the V and J assignments and clone size from that table. Counted in this sample were 150,000 to 200,000 clones; 50% to 70% of them appeared once. The ten largest make up 14% to 15% of the sample.

Paper-wide results and their limitations: Higher clonality and more expanded CD8+ clones were observed in lesional scalp than in normal scalp, particularly in alopecia totalis/universalis, a finding suggestive of antigenic drive. Compared with mice, TCR sequences shared between patients were less clear, possibly partly because of HLA diversity across the patient population. Resident alphabeta T cells in normal human skin are also sequenced, complicating scalp TCR repertoire analysis, unlike mouse skin dominated by gammadelta T cells.

The sequence came from a human donor with alopecia areata. This specimen was CD4+ T cells sorted from blood, taken at week 0.

The CDR3 protein is CASSLSSGANVLTF. The nucleotide sequence is TGTGCCAGTAGTCTTAGCTCTGGGGCCAACGTCCTGACTTTC. The rearrangement combines TRBV19 with TRBJ2-6; there is no confident call for the D gene. The CDR3 sequence holds 14 residues, the cysteine and phenylalanine included. Kept here is only the CDR3 DNA, which spans 42 bases and is read in frame from base 1. CDR1 and CDR2 were assigned from the germline V gene (reference sequence) as LNHDA and SQIVND. V gives up 5 bases and J gives up 0 bases, and the segment between their germline ends measures 5 bases.